Listed here are 10 T cell receptor beta chains from one sample, sequenced in a study of cytomegalovirus exposure and HLA in healthy donors (TCRdb year 2017). Receptor libraries were prepared by the immunoSEQ multiplex PCR assay. A mixture of 60 forward primers for TCR Vbeta segments and 13 reverse primers for TCR Jbeta segments was used in the multiplex PCR. The clones in this table, taken by TCRdb from immuneACCESS, are in-frame only. Not every clone is retained; where verified, under half of the shortfall comes from an unresolved V gene, and the cause of the rest is unknown. For this sample the table gives 120,000 or so clones, of which 60% to 85% were detected only once. Together, the top ten hold 2.7% of the sample. Sequenced material: PBMCs. Receptor source: a woman between 40 and 55 years old in good health and CMV-seropositive.

This chain joins TRBV5-8 and TRBJ1-4; D call uncertain. Per the germline V gene, CDR1 is SGHTS and CDR2 is YDEGEE. This CDR3 is 13 amino acids long. V was pared by 4 bases and J by 4 bases, with 8 bases between. The CDR3 region has the DNA TGTGCCAGCAGCATCACCAGTAATGAAAAACTGTTTTTT. This gives the protein CASSITSNEKLFF.

This clone was counted only a few times. The rearrangement links TRBV11-2 to TRBJ2-2; D is unresolved. The CDR3 consists of 14 residues. In germline, CDR1 is SGHAT, CDR2 FQNNGV. The V end was cut by 5 bases, the J end by 8 bases, with 15 bases between. The DNA for the CDR3 is TGTGCCAGCAGCCAAGTGGGCCCTCAGGGGGAGCTGTTTTTT. As protein: CASSQVGPQGELFF.

The chain is built from TRBV27 and TRBJ2-7, with 8 bases lining up with TRBD2. Germline CDR1 reads MNHEY; CDR2 reads SMNVEV (reference sequence). This CDR3 spans 16 amino acids. V dropped 0 bases and J dropped 2; count of bases not matched to a gene: 6. CDR3 residues: CASSLSGGGGTYEQYF. The CDR3 DNA is TGTGCCAGCAGTTTATCCGGGGGGGGTGGAACCTACGAGCAGTACTTC.

The J gene is TRBJ2-5, the V gene TRBV29-1; 8 bases are a match to TRBD1. The germline V gene has CDR1 SQVTM and CDR2 ANQGSEA. The CDR3 runs 13 residues. Unmatched junction bases numbered 9, after V lost 7 bases and J lost 5 bases. The CDR3 region has the DNA TGCAGCGCAGGACAGGGTAGTATGGAGACCCAGTACTTC. Its protein product is CSAGQGSMETQYF.

The chain recombines TRBV7-2 with TRBJ2-5, with D possibly matching TRBD2 (6 bases). The DNA matches TRBJ2-7 better at its end, which makes the J call doubtful. Germline values: CDR1 SGHTA, CDR2 FQGNSA. The CDR3 length is 14 residues. The CDR3 protein is CASSLDSGLYEQYF. In DNA, the CDR3 is TGTGCCAGCAGCTTAGACTCGGGACTCTACGAGCAGTACTTC.

This chain connects TRBV9 to TRBJ1-2; weak D call: TRBD1 (6 bases). The CDR3 consists of 13 residues. Trimming removed 2 bases at V and 6 bases at J, with 11 bases between. Germline CDR1 and CDR2: SGDLS and YYNGEE. The CDR3, as DNA: TGTGCCAGCAGCGTGCGGGGGGCCCATGGCTACACCTTC. Translated: CASSVRGAHGYTF.

This clone was detected a few times. This sequence joins TRBV11-2 and TRBJ1-1; D is perhaps TRBD1 (5 bases). Between the trimmed V and J ends, which lost 0 bases and 2 bases, there was a span of 19 bases. The CDR3 totals 18 residues. The germline gives CDR1 SGHAT, CDR2 FQNNGV. CDR3 region: CASSLDVEARGGNTEAFF. Here the CDR3 DNA reads TGTGCCAGCAGCTTAGACGTCGAGGCGCGGGGGGGTAACACTGAAGCTTTCTTT.

In DNA form, the CDR3 reads TGTGCCAGCAGCTTACGGGTGTTCGGGAATAATTCACCCCTCCACTTT. Translation gives CASSLRVFGNNSPLHF. This chain connects TRBV7-9 to TRBJ1-6; D is uncertain. The germline gives CDR1 SEHNR, CDR2 FQNEAQ (reference sequence). Trimming cost V 2 bases and J 5 bases, with 13 bases left between them. The length of the CDR3 is 16 residues.

V gene TRBV2 combines with J gene TRBJ2-5; TRBD1 agrees at 9 bases. The CDR3 length is 15 residues. Germline trimming cut 0 bases from V and 5 bases from J; bases unmatched to any gene: 4. Germline CDR1 and CDR2: SNHLY and FYNNEI. The CDR3, as DNA: TGTGCCAGCAGTGAAGCCCACAGGGGGCCGGAGACCCAGTACTTC. It translates to CASSEAHRGPETQYF.

The chain carries TRBV19 and TRBJ2-2, with 8 bases that match TRBD2. The germline V gene has CDR1 LNHDA and CDR2 SQIVND (reference sequence). The trim removed 7 bases at V and 3 bases at J, leaving 7 bases unmatched. The CDR3 contains 15 residues. This CDR3 is CASTGAGGYTGELFF. The CDR3, as DNA: TGTGCCAGTACCGGGGCGGGAGGTTACACCGGGGAGCTGTTTTTT.